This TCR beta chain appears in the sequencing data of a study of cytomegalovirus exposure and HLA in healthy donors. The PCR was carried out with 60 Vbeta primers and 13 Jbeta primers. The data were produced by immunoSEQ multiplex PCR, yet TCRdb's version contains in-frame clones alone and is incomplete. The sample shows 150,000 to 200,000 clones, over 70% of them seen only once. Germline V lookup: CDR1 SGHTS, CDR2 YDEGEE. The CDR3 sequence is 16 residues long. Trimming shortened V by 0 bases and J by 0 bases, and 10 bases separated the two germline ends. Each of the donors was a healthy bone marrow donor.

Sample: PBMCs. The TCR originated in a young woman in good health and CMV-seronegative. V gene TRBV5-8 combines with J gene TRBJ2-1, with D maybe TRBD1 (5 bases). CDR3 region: CASSLGSGSSYNEQFF. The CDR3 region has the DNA TGTGCCAGCAGCTTGGGGTCAGGGTCCTCCTACAATGAGCAGTTCTTC.